The 9 T cell receptor beta chains in this list originate from one sample, sequenced in a study of blood T cell repertoires in COVID-19 (dated by TCRdb to 2019 to 2021). Libraries came from the immunoSEQ multiplex PCR assay. TCRdb took over this immuneACCESS table, retaining in-frame rearrangements with V and J assigned. Such tables are incomplete; in checked studies, under half of the missing clones stem from an unresolved V gene, and the remainder is unexplained. The sample table holds 270,000 or so clones, of which nearly 85% were seen once. The top ten clones comprise approximately 9% of the sample. Material: peripheral blood. The source is a human donor in a cohort sampled during active COVID-19.

The chain couples TRBV6-6 to TRBJ1-5; 7 nucleotides line up with TRBD1. The trim removed 6 bases at V and 0 bases at J, leaving 5 bases unmatched. Per germline, CDR1 MNHNY and CDR2 SVGAGI (reference sequence). The CDR3 runs to 15 residues. The CDR3 DNA reads TGTGCCAGCAGCCCCCGACAGGGTAGCAATCAGCCCCAGCATTTT. Translation: CASSPRQGSNQPQHF.

The rearrangement links TRBV2 to TRBJ1-4, with 7 bases identical to TRBD1. Germline CDR1 reads SNHLY; CDR2 reads FYNNEI. CDR3 length equals 15 residues. V shed 6 bases, J shed 4 bases, and the junction held 8 bases outside the gene matches. The CDR3, as DNA: TGTGCCAGCAGGCCCAACAGGGGCCTTAATGAAAAACTGTTTTTT. Translation gives CASRPNRGLNEKLFF.

The rearrangement joins TRBV6-2 or TRBV6-3 to TRBJ2-4; tentative D call: TRBD2 (5 bases). The CDR3 sequence is 14 residues long. Germline V lookup: CDR1 MNHEY, CDR2 SVGEGT. The V end was cut by 5 bases, the J end by 0 bases, with 8 bases between. CDR3: CASSTGIAKNIQYF. Here the CDR3 DNA reads TGTGCCAGCAGTACGGGGATAGCCAAAAACATTCAGTACTTC.

The chain has TRBV2 and TRBJ2-1; D possibly corresponds to TRBD2 (5 bases). Germline lookup yields CDR1 SNHLY and CDR2 FYNNEI. The V end was cut by 5 bases, the J end by 4 bases, with 18 bases between. The CDR3 sequence is 16 residues long. CDR3 region: CASSSIATRRYNEQFF. The CDR3 DNA is TGTGCCAGCAGTTCCATAGCGACCCGGCGTTACAATGAGCAGTTCTTC.

The chain recombines TRBV3-1 (or the pseudogene TRBV3-2) with TRBJ2-5; 9 nucleotides align to TRBD2. The CDR3 sequence is 15 residues long. Trimming removed 3 bases from V and 1 base from J; junction bases left unmatched: 3. Germline values: CDR1 LGHDT, CDR2 YNNKEL (reference sequence). The CDR3 is CASSQLAGIQETQYF. DNA of the CDR3: TGTGCCAGCAGCCAGCTAGCGGGGATCCAAGAGACCCAGTACTTC.

V usage is TRBV5-1 and J usage is TRBJ2-5; maybe TRBD1 (6 bases). Germline loops: CDR1 SGHRS, CDR2 YFSETQ. Trimming left V 5 bases short and J 1 base short, with 9 bases between. This CDR3 is built from 13 residues. CDR3 DNA: TGCGCCAGCAGGACAGGAACCCAAGAGACCCAGTACTTC. Its translation is CASRTGTQETQYF.

J is TRBJ1-5 and V is TRBV2; D unclear. The V end lost 4 bases, the J end lost 7 bases, and 17 bases lay between the germline ends. The CDR3 has 15 amino acids. The germline gives CDR1 SNHLY, CDR2 FYNNEI. The DNA for the CDR3 is TGTGCCAGCAGTGTAGAACGCGTTATCGCGCAGCCCCAGCATTTT. Translating it yields CASSVERVIAQPQHF.

The chain uses TRBV24-1 and TRBJ1-2; TRBD1 matches 9 bases. V trimming: 3 bases; J trimming: 8 bases; junction bases outside the gene matches: 6. Germline CDR1 reads KGHDR; CDR2 reads SFDVKD. The CDR3 contains 14 residues. In DNA form, the CDR3 reads TGTGCCACCAGTGATCGGGACAGGGTTTTAGGCTACACCTTC. Its protein product is CATSDRDRVLGYTF.

The chain employs TRBV6-1 and TRBJ1-2, with D perhaps TRBD1 (5 bases). This CDR3 comprises 13 residues. Germline lookup yields CDR1 MNHNS and CDR2 SASEGT. The V end lost 1 base, the J end lost 8 bases, and 11 bases lay between the germline ends. CDR3 sequence (DNA): TGTGCCAGCAGTGAAGGGCCAGGGTACGGCTACACCTTC. It is translated as CASSEGPGYGYTF.